The present entry profiles one T cell receptor (beta chain) with its context. Its antigen is currently unknown. The germline gives CDR1 SGHNT, CDR2 YYREEE (reference sequence). Trimming removed 0 bases at V and 1 base at J, with 8 bases between. The CDR3 has 14 amino acids. This sample is part of a study of CD8+ T cells in alopecia areata. Overall study findings and caveats: When scalp samples are sequenced, resident alphabeta T cells of normal skin are also captured.

Extracted from the samples, RNA was reverse transcribed into cDNA to serve as the sequencing template. Using immunoSEQ multiplex PCR, the repertoire was profiled, and TCRdb retains in-frame clones only, with some absent. The repertoire holds roughly 150,000 clones, approximately 65% seen once, with just over 35% in the top ten. This sequence originates from a human donor in good health. This chain connects TRBV5-4 to TRBJ2-7; D is uncertain. Sequencing was carried out using CD8+ T cells sorted from blood. This chain's CDR3 is CASSLEKGSYEQYF. In DNA form, the CDR3 reads TGTGCCAGCAGCTTGGAGAAGGGATCCTACGAGCAGTACTTC.